This entry lists 29 T cell receptor beta chains sequenced from one sample in a study of T cell responses to AZD1222 COVID-19 vaccine. Sequencing was performed with immunoSEQ multiplex PCR; in TCRdb, only in-frame clones are kept and a portion is missing. This sample has 120,000 to 150,000 clones, with nearly 90% found just once. Sequenced here: peripheral blood, sampled on day 0 of AZD1222 vaccination. The receptors were gathered from an adult in good health.

The V gene is TRBV7-2, the J gene TRBJ1-3; D not resolved. Trimming took off 2 bases at V and 7 bases at J, with 6 bases between the two ends. Germline loops: CDR1 SGHTA, CDR2 FQGNSA. The CDR3 is 12 residues long. CDR3 in DNA: TGTGCCAGCAGCTTAACACCTAACACCATATATTTT. Translation gives CASSLTPNTIYF.

The chain uses TRBV5-5 and TRBJ2-1, with a tentative D call TRBD2 (6 bases). The CDR3 runs to 16 residues. Germline V gives CDR1 SGHKS, CDR2 YYEKEE (reference sequence). Trimming removed 0 bases at V and 6 bases at J, with 16 bases between. In DNA, the CDR3 is TGTGCCAGCAGCTTGGTGGTTAGCGGCGCAACCAATGAGCAGTTCTTC. Translating gives CASSLVVSGATNEQFF.

This clone was picked up one time. This chain uses TRBV2 with TRBJ1-5, with D uncertain. V was shortened by 4 bases and J by 1 base, with 5 bases between the two germline ends. This CDR3 has 13 residues. Germline V gene sequence: CDR1 SNHLY, CDR2 FYNNEI. CDR3 sequence (DNA): TGTGCCAGCAGTGGACTAAGCAATCAGCCCCAGCATTTT. Encoded protein: CASSGLSNQPQHF.

V usage is TRBV11-2 and J usage is TRBJ1-1, with D possibly matching TRBD1 (5 bases). V was clipped by 5 bases and J by 1 base, with 11 bases between them. The germline CDR1 and CDR2 sequences are SGHAT and FQNNGV. CDR3 size: 14 residues. CDR3: CASSPRDRNTEAFF. As DNA, the CDR3 is TGTGCCAGCAGCCCCCGAGACAGGAACACTGAAGCTTTCTTT.

CDR3 loop: CASSLASTDTQYF. DNA for the CDR3: TGTGCCAGCAGCTTAGCCAGCACAGATACGCAGTATTTT. The rearrangement links TRBV5-5 to TRBJ2-3; unclear D gene. The CDR3 loop spans 13 amino acids. Trimming pared 2 bases from V and 0 bases from J, leaving 4 bases between. The germline V gene has CDR1 SGHKS and CDR2 YYEKEE (reference sequence).

The V and J genes are TRBV4-3 and TRBJ2-2, with D hard to call. V gave up 0 bases and J gave up 8 bases, with 4 bases separating them. Germline values: CDR1 LGHNA, CDR2 YSLEER. The CDR3 sequence is 12 residues long. The CDR3 protein is CASSQEGGELFF. In DNA, the CDR3 is TGCGCCAGCAGCCAAGAGGGGGGGGAGCTGTTTTTT.

The chain uses TRBV19 and TRBJ2-1; 8 positions agree with TRBD2. Germline assignment: CDR1 LNHDA and CDR2 SQIVND (reference sequence). The CDR3 is 16 residues long. V was pared by 2 bases and J by 5 bases, with 8 bases of the junction left unmatched. The CDR3 loop is CASSIQAGELDNEQFF. The CDR3 nucleotides read TGTGCCAGTAGTATACAAGCGGGGGAGCTCGACAATGAGCAGTTCTTC.

The chain recombines TRBV9 with TRBJ2-4; maybe TRBD2 (6 bases). The germline CDR1 and CDR2 sequences are SGDLS and YYNGEE. This CDR3 spans 16 amino acids. V lost 4 bases and J 3 bases, leaving 17 bases between the germline ends. The CDR3 coding sequence is TGTGCCAGCAGCTCCGGGACTCAAGCTGTCAAAAACATTCAGTACTTC. Its translation is CASSSGTQAVKNIQYF.

V is TRBV7-9 and J is TRBJ1-2, with a possible D match to TRBD1 (5 bases). There are 14 residues in the CDR3. V was shortened by 5 bases and J by 2 bases, with 12 bases between the two germline ends. The germline CDR1 and CDR2 sequences are SEHNR and FQNEAQ (reference sequence). The CDR3 spells CASSPPGRNYGYTF. The DNA of the CDR3 is TGTGCCAGCAGCCCGCCGGGGCGGAACTATGGCTACACCTTC.

The chain employs TRBV5-4 and TRBJ2-3, with D tentatively TRBD2 (6 bases). CDR1 and CDR2 from the germline V gene are SGHNT and YYREEE (reference sequence). The CDR3 has 16 amino acids. The V gene lost 3 bases and the J gene lost 8 bases, with 22 bases spanning the gap. CDR3 loop: CASSWGGKMGGSTQYF. The CDR3 DNA follows: TGTGCCAGCAGCTGGGGCGGGAAGATGGGTGGTTCTACGCAGTATTTT. The whole variable domain, remainder taken from reference TRBV5-4 and TRBJ2-3, is ETGVTQSPTHLIKTRGQQVTLRCSSQSGHNTVSWYQQALGQGPQFIFQYYREEENGRGNFPPRFSGLQFPNYSSELNVNALELDDSALYLCASSWGGKMGGSTQYFGPGTRLTVL.

The gene calls are TRBV7-3 and TRBJ1-2; D unresolved. In germline, CDR1 is SGHTA, CDR2 FQGTGA. Trimming stripped 0 bases from V and 9 bases from J, with 11 bases between. The CDR3 extends over 13 amino acids. This CDR3 reads CASSLTSDSSYTF. The DNA of the CDR3 is TGTGCCAGCAGCTTAACTTCCGACTCTAGCTACACCTTC.

The chain combines TRBV5-4 with TRBJ2-1, with 7 bases identical to TRBD2. The CDR3 sequence is 13 residues long. J was trimmed by 6 bases and V by 4 bases; bases with no gene match: 4. CDR1 and CDR2 (germline): SGHNT, YYREEE (reference sequence). For the CDR3, the DNA is TGTGCCAGCAGCCTCGGGACTACCAATGAGCAGTTCTTC. Its protein product is CASSLGTTNEQFF.

V and J are TRBV7-2 and TRBJ2-1; the D gene is possibly TRBD2 (6 bases). This CDR3 has 14 residues. Germline CDR1 reads SGHTA; CDR2 reads FQGNSA. The ends were cut back, 1 base at V and 7 bases at J, with 11 bases in the middle. The CDR3 sequence: CASSLDPSVNEQFF. The CDR3 nucleotides read TGTGCCAGCAGCTTAGATCCTAGCGTAAATGAGCAGTTCTTC. The full variable domain, with the rest looked up from reference TRBV7-2 and TRBJ2-1, is GAGVSQSPSNKVTEKGKDVELRCDPISGHTALYWYRQSLGQGLEFLIYFQGNSAPDKSGLPSDRFSAERTGGSVSTLTIQRTQQEDSAVYLCASSLDPSVNEQFFGPGTRLTVL.

V usage is TRBV7-9 and J usage is TRBJ2-7; D remains unclear. Between the trimmed V and J ends, which lost 5 bases and 1 base, there was a span of 21 bases. This CDR3 is built from 17 residues. CDR1 is SEHNR and CDR2 is FQNEAQ in the germline V gene (reference sequence). The chain's CDR3 is CASSPDLGYGRSYEQYF. CDR3 in DNA: TGTGCCAGCAGCCCAGACTTAGGCTACGGTAGATCCTACGAGCAGTACTTC.

The chain uses TRBV27 and TRBJ2-7; D is uncertain. The V gene's germline CDR1 is MNHEY and CDR2 SMNVEV (reference sequence). This CDR3 contains 15 residues. The V end was cut by 3 bases, the J end by 3 bases, with 15 bases between. CDR3: CASSFPGAPSYEQYF. CDR3 DNA: TGTGCCAGCAGTTTCCCAGGCGCACCCAGCTACGAGCAGTACTTC.

This clone appeared a single time. The rearrangement uses TRBV18 and TRBJ2-5; D call uncertain. Germline CDR1 and CDR2: KGHSH and LQKENI. The CDR3 runs to 16 residues. V was cut by 0 bases and J by 6 bases, with 17 bases left in between. As DNA, the CDR3 is TGTGCCAGCTCACCACCGACGGGTGCCAGTTTTCAGACCCAGTACTTC. Amino acids: CASSPPTGASFQTQYF.

The genes are TRBV5-4 and TRBJ1-2, with 11 bases matching TRBD1. The CDR3 is 14 residues long. V gave up 4 bases and J gave up 4 bases; unmatched junction bases: 3. The germline V gene has CDR1 SGHNT and CDR2 YYREEE (reference sequence). CDR3 protein: CASSRDRGGYGYTF. DNA for the CDR3: TGTGCCAGCAGCAGGGACAGGGGGGGCTATGGCTACACCTTC.

J is TRBJ2-3 and V is TRBV19, with TRBD2 identical over 7 bases. V shed 10 bases, J shed 1 base, and the junction held 11 bases outside the gene matches. In germline, CDR1 is LNHDA, CDR2 SQIVND (reference sequence). The length of the CDR3 is 15 residues. CDR3 amino acids: CATTPNRGGTDTQYF. The CDR3 coding sequence is TGTGCCACCACCCCTAACCGGGGGGGCACAGATACGCAGTATTTT.

The chain has TRBV2 and TRBJ1-1, with D hard to call. Germline V gene lookup returns CDR1 SNHLY and CDR2 FYNNEI. The CDR3 is 13 residues long. Trimming stripped 7 bases from V and 1 base from J, with 10 bases between. The CDR3 sequence is CASTKGENTEAFF. Written as DNA, the CDR3 is TGTGCCAGCACCAAAGGAGAGAACACTGAAGCTTTCTTT.

The chain is built from TRBV2 and TRBJ2-2; the match to TRBD2 covers 12 bases. Per germline, CDR1 SNHLY and CDR2 FYNNEI. This CDR3 comprises 16 residues. Trimming at V came to 8 bases and at J to 7 bases, leaving 11 bases not matched to a gene. The CDR3 here is CASLPTSGSTGGELFF. The DNA for the CDR3 is TGTGCCAGCCTGCCGACTAGCGGGAGTACGGGCGGGGAGCTGTTTTTT. Filled out from reference TRBV2 and TRBJ2-2, the complete variable domain reads EPEVTQTPSHQVTQMGQEVILRCVPISNHLYFYWYRQILGQKVEFLVSFYNNEISEKSEIFDDQFSVERPDGSNFTLKIRSTKLEDSAMYFCASLPTSGSTGGELFFGEGSRLTVL.

V usage is TRBV28 and J usage is TRBJ1-3; D ambiguous. This CDR3 region has 12 residues. Germline CDR1 MDHEN, CDR2 SYDVKM. V lost 2 bases and J lost 5, with 4 bases in between. CDR3 nucleotides: TGTGCCAGCAGTTTAGTTCGAAACACCATATATTTT. Amino acid sequence: CASSLVRNTIYF.

This rearrangement joins TRBV12-5 to TRBJ2-7; 9 positions match TRBD1. V trimming: 3 bases; J trimming: 5 bases; junction bases outside the gene matches: 2. CDR3 size: 13 residues. Germline values: CDR1 LGHNT, CDR2 FRNRAP. In DNA form, the CDR3 reads TGTGCTAGTGGTTTAGGGACAGGGAACGAGCAGTACTTC. Translated, it gives CASGLGTGNEQYF.

The chain has TRBV7-2 and TRBJ2-2, with TRBD1 as a possible D gene (6 bases). The CDR3 is 13 amino acids. Trimming took 4 bases from V and 5 from J, leaving 8 bases between them. The germline V gene encodes CDR1 SGHTA and CDR2 FQGNSA. CDR3 region: CASSSGVTGELFF. The CDR3 coding sequence is TGTGCCAGCAGCTCAGGGGTAACCGGGGAGCTGTTTTTT.

V usage is TRBV4-1 and J usage is TRBJ1-1; tentative D call: TRBD1 (5 bases). Between the trimmed V and J ends, which lost 3 bases and 3 bases, there was a span of 14 bases. Germline CDR1 is MGHRA and CDR2 is YSYEKL. The CDR3 is made up of 15 amino acids. CDR3 protein: CASSHSSRDYTEAFF. In nucleotides, the CDR3 is TGCGCCAGCAGCCATTCCTCCAGGGATTACACTGAAGCTTTCTTT.

The V gene is TRBV6-2 or TRBV6-3, the J gene TRBJ1-2; the D is unclear. This CDR3 has 16 residues. CDR1 is MNHEY, CDR2 SVGEGT, per germline. V shed 5 bases and J shed 0 bases, with 16 bases lying between them. This chain's CDR3 is CASSQRPHSTNYGYTF. The DNA of the CDR3 is TGTGCCAGCAGTCAACGCCCACACTCAACTAACTATGGCTACACCTTC.

The chain combines TRBV28 with TRBJ2-5, with D perhaps TRBD2 (6 bases). The germline V and J ends were trimmed by 6 bases and 4 bases, with 12 bases remaining between them. Germline CDR1 and CDR2: MDHEN and SYDVKM. The CDR3 contains 13 residues. The CDR3 region is CASRIQGGETQYF. The CDR3 DNA reads as TGTGCCAGCAGGATCCAGGGAGGAGAGACCCAGTACTTC.

A single count supports this clone. The chain couples TRBV18 to TRBJ2-7; unclear D gene. There are 16 residues in the CDR3. Germline CDR1 and CDR2: KGHSH and LQKENI. V was trimmed by 1 base and J by 0 bases, leaving 13 bases between them. In nucleotides, the CDR3 is TGTGCCAGCTCACCACGGTCAGCCCTGAGCTCCTACGAGCAGTACTTC. It encodes CASSPRSALSSYEQYF. Full variable domain (missing parts from reference TRBV18 and TRBJ2-7): NAGVMQNPRHLVRRRGQEARLRCSPMKGHSHVYWYRQLPEEGLKFMVYLQKENIIDESGMPKERFSAEFPKEGPSILRIQQVVRGDSAAYFCASSPRSALSSYEQYFGPGTRLTVT.

V usage is TRBV5-1 and J usage is TRBJ1-4; no firm D call. The CDR3 extends over 12 amino acids. Trimming pared 7 bases from V and 7 bases from J, leaving 11 bases between. The germline CDR1 and CDR2 sequences are SGHRS and YFSETQ. The CDR3 DNA reads as TGCGCCAGCCATAACCCGGGTGAAAAACTGTTTTTT. Its protein is CASHNPGEKLFF. The whole variable domain, filled in from reference TRBV5-1 and TRBJ1-4, reads KAGVTQTPRYLIKTRGQQVTLSCSPISGHRSVSWYQQTPGQGLQFLFEYFSETQRNKGNFPGRFSGRQFSNSRSEMNVSTLELGDSALYLCASHNPGEKLFFGSGTQLSVL.

This chain joins TRBV11-2 and TRBJ2-7, with 7 bases matching TRBD2. Germline CDR1 is SGHAT and CDR2 is FQNNGV. CDR3 size: 11 residues. The V segment lost 11 bases and the J segment 4 bases; nucleotides outside the gene matches: 5. The CDR3: CAEPRGYEQYF. The CDR3 nucleotides read TGTGCCGAACCGCGGGGGTACGAGCAGTACTTC.